This TCR beta chain was identified in a study of patients and donors after allogeneic stem cell transplantation. This clonotype was seen only a few times. One entry per CDR3 protein results from TCRdb running MiXCR on the RT-PCR reads. The sample shows tens of thousands of distinct CDR3 sequences, 26% of them seen only once. The clonotype comes from a human donor who was either an allogeneic HSCT recipient or a stem cell or donor lymphocyte infusion donor (not recorded which). It is not recorded whose cells these are; they may come from a transplant donor. Source material: blood, either unsorted or a sorted T cell fraction (not recorded which).

CDR3 coding DNA: TGTGCCAGCAGTCCCCGGACAGGGTGGAAGGATCAGCCCCAGCATTTT. Its protein is CASSPRTGWKDQPQHF. V is TRBV12-3 or TRBV12-4 and J is TRBJ1-5; 8 nucleotides align to TRBD1. Trimming cost V 5 bases and J 5 bases; bases outside gene matches: 11. This CDR3 is 16 amino acids long.